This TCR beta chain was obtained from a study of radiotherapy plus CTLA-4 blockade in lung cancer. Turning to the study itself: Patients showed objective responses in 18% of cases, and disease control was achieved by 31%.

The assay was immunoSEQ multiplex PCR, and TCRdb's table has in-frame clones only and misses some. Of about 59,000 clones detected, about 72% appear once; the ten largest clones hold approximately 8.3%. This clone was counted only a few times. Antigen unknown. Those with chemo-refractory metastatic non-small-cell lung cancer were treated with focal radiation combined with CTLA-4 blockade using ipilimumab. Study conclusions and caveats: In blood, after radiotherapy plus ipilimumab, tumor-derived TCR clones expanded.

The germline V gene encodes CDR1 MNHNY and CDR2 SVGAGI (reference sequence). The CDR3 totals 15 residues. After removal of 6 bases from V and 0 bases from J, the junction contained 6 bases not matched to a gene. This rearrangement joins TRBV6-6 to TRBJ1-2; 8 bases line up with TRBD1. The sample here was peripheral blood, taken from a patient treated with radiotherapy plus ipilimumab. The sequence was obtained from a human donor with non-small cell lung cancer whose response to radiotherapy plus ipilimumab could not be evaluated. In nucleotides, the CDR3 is TGTGCCAGCAGATGGACAGGGTGGTCTAACTATGGCTACACCTTC. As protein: CASRWTGWSNYGYTF.